A selection of T cell receptor beta chains follows, all from one sample in a study of graft-versus-host responses after intestinal transplantation. What these receptors recognize is not known. Assay used: immunoSEQ multiplex PCR; TCRdb lists only in-frame clones, some missing. The sample contains fewer than 120,000 clones, over 85% of which appear only once. The specimen was unstimulated CD8+ T cells sorted from spleen or lymph node cells, collected before intestinal transplant. The receptors were gathered from a human donor who received an intestinal transplant. The CDR3 runs from the conserved cysteine through the conserved F or W. A D gene is named only where the DNA matches it firmly. Size is stated for part of the rows, as once, few or many counts, or as a class when the clone is expanded.

clone_size: NA
cdr3_length: 15
v_call: TRBV2
j_call: TRBJ1-5
d_call: TRBD1
cdr3_aa: CASTPDRGLNQPQHF
cdr3_nt: TGTGCCAGCACCCCGGACAGGGGTCTCAATCAGCCCCAGCATTTT

clone_size: NA
cdr3_length: 14
v_call: TRBV5-6
j_call: TRBJ2-7
d_call: TRBD2
cdr3_aa: CASSLGLAIYEQYF
cdr3_nt: TGTGCCAGCAGCCTGGGACTAGCGATCTACGAGCAGTACTTC

clone_size: NA
cdr3_length: 15
v_call: TRBV19
j_call: TRBJ2-7
d_call: NA
cdr3_aa: CASSNDLGDQDEQYF
cdr3_nt: TGTGCCAGTAGTAACGACCTCGGGGACCAAGACGAGCAGTACTTC

clone_size: NA
cdr3_length: 15
v_call: TRBV7-9
j_call: TRBJ2-7
d_call: NA
cdr3_aa: CASSLFTAGSYEQYF
cdr3_nt: TGTGCCAGCAGCTTGTTCACGGCCGGGTCCTACGAGCAGTACTTC

clone_size: NA
cdr3_length: 16
v_call: TRBV9
j_call: TRBJ2-1
d_call: NA
cdr3_aa: CASSPSQGITYNEQFF
cdr3_nt: TGTGCCAGCAGCCCATCCCAGGGAATAACCTACAATGAGCAGTTCTTC

clone_size: NA
cdr3_length: 18
v_call: TRBV13
j_call: TRBJ1-5
d_call: NA
cdr3_aa: CASSLSQQSLSGDQPQHF
cdr3_nt: TGTGCCAGCAGCTTATCCCAACAGAGTTTATCGGGGGACCAGCCCCAGCATTTT

clone_size: NA
cdr3_length: 13
v_call: TRBV12-5
j_call: TRBJ2-1
d_call: NA
cdr3_aa: CASGVAAYNEQFF
cdr3_nt: TGTGCTAGTGGAGTAGCGGCTTACAATGAGCAGTTCTTC

clone_size: NA
cdr3_length: 15
v_call: TRBV2
j_call: TRBJ2-2
d_call: TRBD2
cdr3_aa: CASLQGGSTTGELFF
cdr3_nt: TGTGCCAGCCTCCAGGGCGGGAGTACCACCGGGGAGCTGTTTTTT

clone_size: NA
cdr3_length: 17
v_call: TRBV6-1
j_call: TRBJ1-1
d_call: NA
cdr3_aa: CASSEGLGWASRTEAFF
cdr3_nt: TGTGCCAGCAGTGAAGGTCTTGGGTGGGCATCTAGGACTGAAGCTTTCTTT

clone_size: NA
cdr3_length: 12
v_call: TRBV7-9
j_call: TRBJ2-1
d_call: NA
cdr3_aa: CASSPKPGEQFF
cdr3_nt: TGTGCCAGCAGCCCTAAACCTGGTGAGCAGTTCTTC

clone_size: NA
cdr3_length: 13
v_call: TRBV19
j_call: TRBJ1-2
d_call: NA
cdr3_aa: CASSIFVRNGYTF
cdr3_nt: TGTGCCAGTAGTATTTTCGTCAGGAATGGCTACACCTTC

clone_size: NA
cdr3_length: 15
v_call: TRBV19
j_call: TRBJ2-2
d_call: NA
cdr3_aa: CASSSWTRDTGELFF
cdr3_nt: TGTGCCAGTAGTTCGTGGACTCGGGACACCGGGGAGCTGTTTTTT

clone_size: few
cdr3_length: 15
v_call: TRBV7-9
j_call: TRBJ2-2
d_call: TRBD1
cdr3_aa: CASSYLTGHTGELFF
cdr3_nt: TGTGCCAGCAGCTATTTGACAGGGCACACCGGGGAGCTGTTTTTT

clone_size: NA
cdr3_length: 15
v_call: TRBV13
j_call: TRBJ2-1
d_call: TRBD2
cdr3_aa: CASSFAGVSYNEQFF
cdr3_nt: TGTGCCAGCAGCTTTGCGGGAGTCTCCTACAATGAGCAGTTCTTC

clone_size: NA
cdr3_length: 15
v_call: TRBV9
j_call: TRBJ1-1
d_call: NA
cdr3_aa: CASSDGYGMNTEAFF
cdr3_nt: TGTGCCAGCAGCGACGGGTATGGTATGAACACTGAAGCTTTCTTT

clone_size: NA
cdr3_length: 13
v_call: TRBV30
j_call: TRBJ2-2
d_call: TRBD1
cdr3_aa: CAWDRVVTGELFF
cdr3_nt: TGTGCCTGGGACAGGGTGGTAACCGGGGAGCTGTTTTTT

clone_size: once
cdr3_length: 10
v_call: TRBV6-6
j_call: TRBJ1-1
d_call: NA
cdr3_aa: CASSSTEAFF
cdr3_nt: TGTGCCAGCAGCAGCACTGAAGCTTTCTTT

clone_size: NA
cdr3_length: 18
v_call: TRBV7-9
j_call: TRBJ2-3
d_call: NA
cdr3_aa: CASSPLGGPASAPDTQYF
cdr3_nt: TGTGCCAGCAGCCCCCTGGGGGGCCCGGCTAGCGCCCCAGATACGCAGTATTTT

clone_size: NA
cdr3_length: 15
v_call: TRBV10-3
j_call: TRBJ2-5
d_call: NA
cdr3_aa: CAISVSGSYQETQYF
cdr3_nt: TGTGCCATCAGTGTGTCGGGCTCCTACCAAGAGACCCAGTACTTC

clone_size: once
cdr3_length: 14
v_call: TRBV9
j_call: TRBJ2-2
d_call: NA
cdr3_aa: CASSVKGTGGELFF
cdr3_nt: TGTGCCAGCAGCGTAAAGGGGACGGGCGGGGAGCTGTTTTTT

clone_size: NA
cdr3_length: 14
v_call: TRBV19
j_call: TRBJ2-7
d_call: NA
cdr3_aa: CASSIGDSTYEQYF
cdr3_nt: TGTGCCAGTAGTATAGGTGACAGTACCTACGAGCAGTACTTC

clone_size: NA
cdr3_length: 14
v_call: TRBV18
j_call: TRBJ1-4
d_call: NA
cdr3_aa: CASSLPRRGEKLFF
cdr3_nt: TGTGCCAGCTCACTGCCCAGACGGGGGGAAAAACTGTTTTTT

clone_size: NA
cdr3_length: 15
v_call: TRBV6-1
j_call: TRBJ2-1
d_call: NA
cdr3_aa: CASREGPGGGNEQFF
cdr3_nt: TGTGCCAGCAGGGAGGGACCCGGAGGCGGCAATGAGCAGTTCTTC

clone_size: NA
cdr3_length: 16
v_call: TRBV9
j_call: TRBJ2-1
d_call: TRBD2
cdr3_aa: CASSVSSGEPYNEQFF
cdr3_nt: TGTGCCAGCAGCGTTTCTAGCGGGGAACCCTACAATGAGCAGTTCTTC

clone_size: NA
cdr3_length: 15
v_call: TRBV19
j_call: TRBJ2-2
d_call: NA
cdr3_aa: CASSMWVRGTGELFF
cdr3_nt: TGTGCCAGTAGTATGTGGGTTCGGGGCACCGGGGAGCTGTTTTTT

clone_size: NA
cdr3_length: 17
v_call: TRBV5-1
j_call: TRBJ2-1
d_call: TRBD2
cdr3_aa: CASSLLSGGYSYNEQFF
cdr3_nt: TGCGCCAGCAGCTTGCTCAGCGGGGGCTACTCCTACAATGAGCAGTTCTTC

clone_size: NA
cdr3_length: 18
v_call: TRBV4-1
j_call: TRBJ2-3
d_call: NA
cdr3_aa: CASSQVRTSPSRTDTQYF
cdr3_nt: TGCGCCAGCAGCCAAGTACGCACTAGCCCCTCCCGCACAGATACGCAGTATTTT

clone_size: NA
cdr3_length: 12
v_call: TRBV16
j_call: TRBJ1-5
d_call: NA
cdr3_aa: CASSLTYQPQHF
cdr3_nt: TGTGCCAGCAGCCTTACGTATCAGCCCCAGCATTTT

clone_size: NA
cdr3_length: 15
v_call: TRBV27
j_call: TRBJ2-7
d_call: TRBD2
cdr3_aa: CASTLLAGAVDEQYF
cdr3_nt: TGTGCCAGCACCCTACTAGCGGGAGCAGTCGACGAGCAGTACTTC

clone_size: NA
cdr3_length: 15
v_call: TRBV27
j_call: TRBJ2-7
d_call: TRBD1
cdr3_aa: CASSWGQGPSYEQYF
cdr3_nt: TGTGCCAGCAGTTGGGGACAGGGTCCCTCCTACGAGCAGTACTTC

clone_size: NA
cdr3_length: 15
v_call: TRBV4-1
j_call: TRBJ2-7
d_call: TRBD1
cdr3_aa: CASSHPGQGAQEQYF
cdr3_nt: TGCGCCAGCAGCCACCCGGGACAGGGGGCGCAAGAGCAGTACTTC

clone_size: NA
cdr3_length: 13
v_call: TRBV27
j_call: TRBJ1-4
d_call: NA
cdr3_aa: CASATATNEKLFF
cdr3_nt: TGTGCCAGTGCGACAGCTACTAATGAAAAACTGTTTTTT

clone_size: NA
cdr3_length: 13
v_call: TRBV30
j_call: TRBJ2-1
d_call: NA
cdr3_aa: CAWSGIVYNEQFF
cdr3_nt: TGTGCCTGGAGTGGTATAGTCTACAATGAGCAGTTCTTC

clone_size: NA
cdr3_length: 19
v_call: TRBV7-8
j_call: TRBJ1-2
d_call: NA
cdr3_aa: CASSLASGGQGPVLYGYTF
cdr3_nt: TGTGCCAGCAGCTTAGCGAGTGGGGGGCAGGGGCCAGTCCTCTATGGCTACACCTTC

clone_size: NA
cdr3_length: 14
v_call: TRBV6-5
j_call: TRBJ2-7
d_call: NA
cdr3_aa: CASSSPEGPREQYF
cdr3_nt: TGTGCCAGCAGTTCCCCTGAGGGCCCTAGGGAGCAGTACTTC

clone_size: NA
cdr3_length: 14
v_call: TRBV5-1
j_call: TRBJ2-5
d_call: NA
cdr3_aa: CASSSRRLQETQYF
cdr3_nt: TGCGCCAGCAGCTCGCGGCGTCTCCAAGAGACCCAGTACTTC

clone_size: NA
cdr3_length: 12
v_call: TRBV10-3
j_call: TRBJ2-7
d_call: NA
cdr3_aa: CAISQGTYEQYF
cdr3_nt: TGTGCCATCAGCCAGGGGACCTACGAGCAGTACTTC

clone_size: once
cdr3_length: 15
v_call: TRBV2
j_call: TRBJ2-7
d_call: NA
cdr3_aa: CASSEGAGKSCEQYF
cdr3_nt: TGTGCCAGCAGTGAAGGGGCAGGGAAATCCTGCGAGCAGTACTTC

clone_size: NA
cdr3_length: 15
v_call: TRBV27
j_call: TRBJ2-7
d_call: NA
cdr3_aa: CASSLGFSSSYEQYF
cdr3_nt: TGTGCCAGCAGTTTGGGGTTCTCGAGCTCCTACGAGCAGTACTTC

clone_size: NA
cdr3_length: 14
v_call: TRBV7-6
j_call: TRBJ1-2
d_call: NA
cdr3_aa: CASSLHRDYYGYTF
cdr3_nt: TGTGCCAGCAGCTTACACAGAGACTACTATGGCTACACCTTC

clone_size: NA
cdr3_length: 16
v_call: TRBV9
j_call: TRBJ2-7
d_call: TRBD2
cdr3_aa: CASSVDGLAGAYEQYF
cdr3_nt: TGTGCCAGCAGCGTAGACGGACTAGCGGGAGCCTACGAGCAGTACTTC

clone_size: NA
cdr3_length: 12
v_call: TRBV5-4
j_call: TRBJ2-1
d_call: TRBD1
cdr3_aa: CASSRTGNEQFF
cdr3_nt: TGTGCCAGCAGTAGGACAGGGAATGAGCAGTTCTTC

clone_size: NA
cdr3_length: 16
v_call: TRBV19
j_call: TRBJ2-1
d_call: TRBD2
cdr3_aa: CASSLPSGSSYNEQFF
cdr3_nt: TGTGCCAGTAGTTTGCCTAGCGGGAGCTCCTACAATGAGCAGTTCTTC